The clone carrying this T cell receptor (beta chain) appeared a few times. The CDR3 has 12 amino acids. Germline V gene sequence: CDR1 SGDLS, CDR2 YYNGEE. Trimming cost V 1 base and J 6 bases, with 6 bases left between them. The entry originates in a study of identical twins. TCRdb redid the calling of the 5' RACE reads with MiXCR, one entry per CDR3 protein. This sample has around 470,000 distinct CDR3 sequences, with 11% to 15% found just once. These data were likewise used in another study, on yellow fever vaccine responses in identical twins.

Material: CD4+ T cells sorted from blood. The receptor was isolated from a young woman in good health. The rearrangement uses TRBV9 and TRBJ2-3; D uncertain. CDR3 bases: TGTGCCAGCAGCGTATCATCCGATACGCAGTATTTT. Its translation: CASSVSSDTQYF.